Included here is one T cell receptor (beta chain) sequence, with context. V trimming: 5 bases; J trimming: 0 bases; junction bases outside the gene matches: 3. Germline V CDR1 and CDR2: SEHNR, FQNEAQ (reference sequence). The CDR3 totals 16 residues. The source of the sample is a study of blood T cell repertoires in COVID-19. The overall study: From the United States, Italy and Spain came samples of acute and convalescent COVID-19.

Per the authors' pipeline: Amplification of reference gene primers provided the estimated nucleated cell counts. Assay used: immunoSEQ multiplex PCR; TCRdb lists only in-frame clones, some missing. V, J and clone size reflect that table, while D and trimming were determined from the DNA. The repertoire holds 100,000 to 130,000 clones, with approximately 80% as singletons. What was sequenced was peripheral blood. The J gene is TRBJ1-5, the V gene TRBV7-9; 11 nucleotides line up with TRBD1. This receptor was taken from a man between 65 and 80 years old with acute or convalescent COVID-19. CDR3 sequence: CASSRGQGASNQPQHF. CDR3 nucleotide sequence: TGTGCCAGCAGCCGAGGACAGGGGGCTAGCAATCAGCCCCAGCATTTT. Full variable domain (outside the CDR3, taken from reference TRBV7-9 and TRBJ1-5): DTGVSQNPRHKITKRGQNVTFRCDPISEHNRLYWYRQTLGQGPEFLTYFQNEAQLEKSRLLSDRFSAERPKGSFSTLEIQRTEQGDSAMYLCASSRGQGASNQPQHFGDGTRLSIL.